The rows below give T cell receptor beta chains drawn from one sample of a study of blood T cell repertoires in COVID-19. Data came from immunoSEQ multiplex PCR; TCRdb stores just in-frame clones and leaves some out. The data contain under 200,000 clones, roughly 84% of them singletons. The sample taken for sequencing was peripheral blood. These TCRs come from a man younger than 35 with active or convalescent COVID-19. The CDR3 runs from the conserved cysteine through the conserved F or W. The D gene is left open where the match is weak. The size field is filled for only some rows; it gives once, few, many or a size class.

>TRBV2|-|TRBJ2-3|TRBD2
TGTGCCAGCAGTGTCAATAGCGGGGGCACAGATACGCAGTATTTT
CASSVNSGGTDTQYF
>TRBV6-5|-|TRBJ1-5|-
TGTGCCAGCAGCCAAGGACTGCATAGCAATCAGCCCCAGCATTTT
CASSQGLHSNQPQHF
>TRBV3-1/TRBV3-2|-|TRBJ2-7|TRBD1
TGTGCCAGCAGCCGAGACAGGGGGCTTAACGAGCAGTACTTC
CASSRDRGLNEQYF
>TRBV30|few|TRBJ1-3|TRBD1
TGTGCCTGGAGTAAGGGACAGGGGTACCGAAACACCATATATTTT
CAWSKGQGYRNTIYF
>TRBV18|once|TRBJ2-7|-
TGTGCCAGCTCACCAGGGGGGATTCCTTACGAGCAGTACTTC
CASSPGGIPYEQYF
>TRBV18|-|TRBJ2-7|-
TGTGCCAGCTCACCACGCGGTCGTTCCTACGAGCAGTACTTC
CASSPRGRSYEQYF
>TRBV7-2|-|TRBJ2-1|-
TGTGCCAGCAGCTCGAACCCGGGGGGCCTACATGAGCAGTTCTTC
CASSSNPGGLHEQFF
>TRBV29-1|-|TRBJ2-1|TRBD2
TGCAGCGCCGCTAGCGGGAGAACCTACAATGAGCAGTTCTTC
CSAASGRTYNEQFF
>TRBV5-4|-|TRBJ2-3|TRBD1
TGTGCCAGCAGCCCGGGACAGACTTTCGGCGATACGCAGTATTTT
CASSPGQTFGDTQYF
>TRBV11-2|-|TRBJ2-5|TRBD1
TGTGCCAGCAGCTTATCTACAGGGGAATCTAAAGAGACCCAGTACTTC
CASSLSTGESKETQYF
>TRBV28|-|TRBJ1-2|TRBD1
TGTGCCAGCAGCGGACAGGGTTCCCCTTCAGCTAACTATGGCTACACCTTC
CASSGQGSPSANYGYTF
>TRBV6-5|-|TRBJ2-7|TRBD1
TGTGCCAGCTCATGGACAGGGGTTGTCTACGAGCAGTACTTC
CASSWTGVVYEQYF
>TRBV15|-|TRBJ1-4|TRBD1
TGTGCCACCAGCAGAGTGACAGGGGCCACTAATGAAAAACTGTTTTTT
CATSRVTGATNEKLFF
>TRBV18|-|TRBJ2-1|-
TGTGCCAGCTCACCTCAGACAGGTCCGGGTAATGAGCAGTTCTTC
CASSPQTGPGNEQFF
>TRBV25-1|-|TRBJ1-2|-
TGTGCCAGCAGTGACCCCAGGGTCTCCAACTATGGCTACACCTTC
CASSDPRVSNYGYTF
>TRBV28|-|TRBJ2-1|-
TGTGCCAGCAGTTTAAGGAGAAATGAGCAGTTCTTC
CASSLRRNEQFF
>TRBV18|few|TRBJ1-1|TRBD1
TGTGCCAGCTCACGGTTGGGACAGGCGAACACTGAAGCTTTCTTT
CASSRLGQANTEAFF